The clone carrying this T cell receptor (beta chain) was counted ten times or more. Antigen unknown. These data come from a study of regulatory T cells in long-lasting Graves disease. Overall study results and limits: It was peripheral blood alone, not thyroid tissue, that was studied. Favoring TRBV28, TRBJ1-2 and TRBJ2-5 was a feature seen in persistent disease.

The time point here: newly diagnosed GD, antithyroid drugs for less than 3 months. Construction of the TCR library relied on RNA isolated from PBMCs. Peripheral blood, around 9.7 milliliters per patient, was collected in EDTA tubes. Investigators prepared the TCR beta libraries by applying iRepertoire HTBI primers and Arm-PCR of CDR3 regions. TCRdb called the multiplex PCR reads again in MiXCR, with one record for every CDR3 protein. The sample holds approximately 400,000 distinct CDR3 sequences; roughly 12% are singletons and the top ten take about 19%. The CDR3 loop spans 14 amino acids. V shed 3 bases and J 3 bases; nucleotides not matched to a gene: 1. CDR1 is SGHTA and CDR2 is FQGNSA in the germline V gene. The same sample was also used in a study of T cells in Graves' hyperthyroidism and ophthalmopathy. That investigation notes: Initially, a first-round RT-PCR of the TCR CDR3 employed the HTBI primer set.

This specimen consisted of peripheral blood mononuclear cells (PBMCs), obtained at new diagnosis, from a patient treated with antithyroid drugs. The sequence was obtained from a woman aged 18-29 years with Graves disease. The chain employs TRBV7-2 and TRBJ1-5; TRBD1 aligns across 8 bases. This CDR3 reads CASSLDRANQPQHF. CDR3 DNA sequence: TGTGCCAGCAGCTTGGACAGGGCCAATCAGCCCCAGCATTTT.